Below are 20 T cell receptor beta chains sequenced from a single sample in a study of blood T cell repertoires in COVID-19. TCRdb keeps only in-frame clones here, not all; method: immunoSEQ multiplex PCR. The sample contains around 300,000 clones, approximately 86% of which appear only once. Sequenced material: peripheral blood. The receptors were sampled from a woman in her forties or fifties with active or convalescent COVID-19.

The chain uses TRBV7-9 and TRBJ2-2; D possibly corresponds to TRBD1 (5 bases). Trimming stripped 5 bases from V and 1 base from J, with 14 bases between. The CDR3 loop spans 16 amino acids. Germline CDR1 and CDR2: SEHNR and FQNEAQ (reference sequence). This chain's CDR3 is CASSVTRQQNTGELFF. Written as DNA, the CDR3 is TGTGCCAGCAGCGTCACCAGACAGCAGAACACCGGGGAGCTGTTTTTT.

This clone appeared once. This sequence joins TRBV14 and TRBJ2-1; tentative D call: TRBD1 (7 bases). Between the trimmed V and J ends, which lost 3 bases and 4 bases, there was a span of 16 bases. CDR3 length equals 16 residues. Germline values: CDR1 SGHDN, CDR2 FVKESK. The DNA of the CDR3 is TGTGCCAGCAGCCATACTGCGGGACAGAGGTACAATGAGCAGTTCTTC. It specifies CASSHTAGQRYNEQFF.

V and J are TRBV29-1 and TRBJ2-7; TRBD1 matches at 11 bases. V was pared by 3 bases and J by 5 bases, with 9 bases of the junction left unmatched. Per the germline V gene, CDR1 is SQVTM and CDR2 is ANQGSEA. The CDR3 contains 15 residues. The CDR3 protein is CSVDRTGTGGNEQYF. CDR3 sequence (DNA): TGCAGCGTTGACAGAACCGGGACAGGGGGAAACGAGCAGTACTTC.

The chain couples TRBV12-3 or TRBV12-4 to TRBJ2-1; D unresolved. Trimming pared 3 bases from V and 2 bases from J, leaving 5 bases between. This CDR3 contains 13 residues. The CDR3 DNA reads TGTGCCAGCAGTTTGCGGCCCTACAATGAGCAGTTCTTC. Translating it yields CASSLRPYNEQFF.

In this sample, this clone turned up once. The V gene is TRBV28, the J gene TRBJ2-5, with 9 bases that match TRBD2. Trimming removed 7 bases from V and 2 bases from J; junction bases left unmatched: 5. The CDR3 runs to 14 residues. CDR1 is MDHEN, CDR2 SYDVKM, per germline. CDR3 amino acids: CASTVAGVQETQYF. The CDR3 DNA reads as TGTGCCAGCACCGTAGCGGGGGTTCAAGAGACCCAGTACTTC. Full variable domain (remainder filled in from reference TRBV28 and TRBJ2-5): DVKVTQSSRYLVKRTGEKVFLECVQDMDHENMFWYRQDPGLGLRLIYFSYDVKMKEKGDIPEGYSVSREKKERFSLILESASTNQTSMYLCASTVAGVQETQYFGPGTRLLVL.

The V call is TRBV10-3, the J call TRBJ1-2; D perhaps matches TRBD1 (6 bases). Between the trimmed V and J ends, which lost 3 bases and 2 bases, there was a span of 10 bases. This CDR3 region has 14 residues. CDR1 and CDR2 (germline): ENHRY, SYGVKD. The CDR3 nucleotides are TGTGCCATCAGTGACCTACAGGGAAACTATGGCTACACCTTC. Its protein product is CAISDLQGNYGYTF.

This clone was counted a single time. The rearrangement links TRBV6-5 to TRBJ2-1, with D unclear. The V gene lost 7 bases and the J gene lost 13 bases, with 17 bases spanning the gap. Germline V gene sequence: CDR1 MNHEY, CDR2 SVGAGI. The CDR3 runs to 12 residues. The CDR3 nucleotides are TGTGCCAGCAAGGTCTCGGGTCTCTTCCAGTTCTTC. Protein product: CASKVSGLFQFF.

V gene TRBV9 combines with J gene TRBJ2-2, with 11 nucleotides matching TRBD2. After removal of 2 bases from V and 3 bases from J, the junction contained 9 bases not matched to a gene. CDR1 is SGDLS, CDR2 YYNGEE, per germline. The CDR3 sequence is 18 residues long. CDR3 sequence reads: CASSVTLSGRADTGELFF. The DNA of the CDR3 is TGTGCCAGCAGCGTCACTCTTAGCGGGAGGGCGGACACCGGGGAGCTGTTTTTT.

The chain's CDR3 is CASSLGPQGNNEQFF. The CDR3 nucleotides are TGCGCCAGCAGCTTAGGACCCCAGGGTAACAATGAGCAGTTCTTC. The chain uses TRBV5-1 and TRBJ2-1, with a tentative D call TRBD1 (5 bases). Trimming shortened V by 2 bases and J by 5 bases, and 14 bases separated the two germline ends. Germline-derived CDR1 and CDR2 are SGHRS and YFSETQ. The CDR3 spans 15 residues.

This chain joins TRBV2 and TRBJ2-1; tentatively, D is TRBD1 (6 bases). This CDR3 comprises 13 residues. V shed 6 bases and J shed 3 bases, with 9 bases lying between them. Per the germline V gene, CDR1 is SNHLY and CDR2 is FYNNEI. In nucleotides, the CDR3 is TGTGCCAGCAGGAGGACAGACTACAATGAGCAGTTCTTC. Protein: CASRRTDYNEQFF.

This clone came up once. The chain recombines TRBV9 with TRBJ2-7, with a weak D call TRBD1 (6 bases). The V gene's germline CDR1 is SGDLS and CDR2 YYNGEE. CDR3 length: 14 amino acids. V dropped 4 bases and J dropped 3 bases, with 14 bases sitting between them. This CDR3 reads CASSRTTGGYEQYF. In DNA form, the CDR3 reads TGTGCCAGCAGCAGGACGACAGGTGGCTACGAGCAGTACTTC.

V usage is TRBV19 and J usage is TRBJ2-7; 12 positions agree with TRBD2. The V segment lost 6 bases and the J segment 3 bases; nucleotides outside the gene matches: 21. Germline V gene lookup returns CDR1 LNHDA and CDR2 SQIVND (reference sequence). CDR3 length: 20 amino acids. The CDR3 loop is CASSQYNPMTSGSHHYEQYF. As DNA, the CDR3 is TGTGCCAGTAGCCAGTATAACCCCATGACTAGCGGGAGCCATCACTACGAGCAGTACTTC.

This clone appeared a few times. The rearrangement joins TRBV2 to TRBJ2-1; D is undetermined. CDR3 length: 15 amino acids. Trimming removed 1 base at V and 5 bases at J, with 12 bases between. The germline V gene has CDR1 SNHLY and CDR2 FYNNEI. The CDR3 DNA reads as TGTGCCAGCAGTGAAGGGGCGTTATGGGACAATGAGCAGTTCTTC. Its protein product is CASSEGALWDNEQFF.

The chain links TRBV14 to TRBJ1-1; 7 bases are a match to TRBD1. The CDR3 runs to 17 residues. V lost 5 bases and J lost 6; bases outside the gene matches: 18. The germline gives CDR1 SGHDN, CDR2 FVKESK. CDR3 coding DNA: TGTGCCAGCAGCATCACCGGGACAGAAACGAACTGGGCTGAAGCTTTCTTT. Translation: CASSITGTETNWAEAFF.

The chain is built from TRBV14 and TRBJ2-1; D may be TRBD2 (6 bases). The CDR3 is 13 amino acids. With 1 base removed from V and 9 bases from J, the gap between germline ends came to 10 bases. The V gene's germline CDR1 is SGHDN and CDR2 FVKESK. This chain's CDR3 is CASSQVMGGEQFF. CDR3 in DNA: TGTGCCAGCAGCCAAGTCATGGGGGGTGAGCAGTTCTTC.

DNA of the CDR3: TGTGCCAGCAGCACCAACAGGGCAACTAATGAAAAACTGTTTTTT. This sequence encodes CASSTNRATNEKLFF. This chain uses TRBV7-9 with TRBJ1-4; possible D gene TRBD1, 6 bases. Germline V gives CDR1 SEHNR, CDR2 FQNEAQ (reference sequence). The V end lost 5 bases, the J end lost 0 bases, and 10 bases lay between the germline ends. The CDR3 spans 15 residues.

The gene calls are TRBV25-1 and TRBJ1-3; 7 nucleotides line up with TRBD1. The V gene end was trimmed by 4 bases and the J gene end by 7 bases; junction bases not matched to a gene: 7. The CDR3 spans 14 residues. Germline CDR1 and CDR2: MGHDK and SYGVNS. The CDR3 region has the DNA TGTGCCAGCAGTGCACAGGGGAAGAGTAACACCATATATTTT. Its protein is CASSAQGKSNTIYF.

The V and J genes are TRBV29-1 and TRBJ1-2, with a possible D match to TRBD1 (6 bases). The V end was cut by 5 bases, the J end by 4 bases, with 26 bases between. The V gene's germline CDR1 is SQVTM and CDR2 ANQGSEA. CDR3 size: 17 residues. The CDR3 is CSVTRGGATSSGYGYTF. The CDR3 DNA reads TGCAGCGTTACCCGGGGGGGGGCGACGAGTAGTGGCTATGGCTACACCTTC.

The chain uses TRBV30 and TRBJ1-5; a possible D gene is TRBD1 (5 bases). V was clipped by 2 bases and J by 4 bases, with 9 bases between them. The CDR3 has 13 amino acids. Germline loops: CDR1 GTSNPN, CDR2 SVGIG (reference sequence). The CDR3 protein is CAWSPKGNQPQHF. CDR3 DNA: TGTGCCTGGAGTCCCAAGGGGAATCAGCCCCAGCATTTT.

This clone was observed many times. CDR3 bases: TGTGCCAGCAGCCTAGGGGGGCGCCCCTACGAGCAGTACTTC. The encoded protein is CASSLGGRPYEQYF. V gene TRBV11-2 combines with J gene TRBJ2-7, with D possibly called TRBD1 or TRBD2 (6 bases each). CDR3 length: 14 amino acids. V lost 5 bases to trimming and J lost 2 bases, with 13 bases between them. Looked up from germline, CDR1 is SGHAT and CDR2 is FQNNGV.